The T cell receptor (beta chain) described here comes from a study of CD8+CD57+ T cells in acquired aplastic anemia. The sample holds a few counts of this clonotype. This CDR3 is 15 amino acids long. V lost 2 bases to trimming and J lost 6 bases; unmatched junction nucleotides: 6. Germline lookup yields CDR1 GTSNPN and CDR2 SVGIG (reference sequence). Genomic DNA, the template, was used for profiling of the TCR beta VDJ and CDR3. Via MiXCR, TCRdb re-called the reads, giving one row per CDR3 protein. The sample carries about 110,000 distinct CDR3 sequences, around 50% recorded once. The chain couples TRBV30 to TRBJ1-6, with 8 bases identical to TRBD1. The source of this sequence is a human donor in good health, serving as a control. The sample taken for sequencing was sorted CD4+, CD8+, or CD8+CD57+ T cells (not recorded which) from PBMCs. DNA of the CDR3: TGTGCCTGGAGTTCCTCGACAGGGGTTAATTCACCCCTCCACTTT. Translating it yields CAWSSSTGVNSPLHF.